Included here is one T cell receptor (beta chain) sequence, with context. The treatment denotes: about 20 received Ad26.COV2.S at low or high dose, single or two shots; 5 received placebo; per-sample allocation not given. The study sampled participants on day 63 after the first vaccine or placebo injection. This sample is drawn from a study of Ad26.COV2.S vaccination and SARS-CoV-2 variants. Method: immunoSEQ multiplex PCR; TCRdb's copy keeps in-frame clones and lacks some. The sample lists roughly 350,000 clones, about 89% occurring once. This specimen consisted of peripheral blood, obtained in a trial of Ad26.COV2.S vaccine versus placebo. The TCR comes from a person aged 18-65 years who received the Ad26.COV2.S COVID-19 vaccine or a placebo.

The CDR3, as DNA: TGCGCCAGCAGCCAAGTAGCTCAGGTCTATGGCTACACCTTC. It translates to CASSQVAQVYGYTF. This chain uses TRBV4-1 with TRBJ1-2; D not resolved. V lost 1 base, J lost 4 bases, and 10 bases lay in between. The CDR3 loop spans 14 amino acids. Germline CDR1 MGHRA, CDR2 YSYEKL.